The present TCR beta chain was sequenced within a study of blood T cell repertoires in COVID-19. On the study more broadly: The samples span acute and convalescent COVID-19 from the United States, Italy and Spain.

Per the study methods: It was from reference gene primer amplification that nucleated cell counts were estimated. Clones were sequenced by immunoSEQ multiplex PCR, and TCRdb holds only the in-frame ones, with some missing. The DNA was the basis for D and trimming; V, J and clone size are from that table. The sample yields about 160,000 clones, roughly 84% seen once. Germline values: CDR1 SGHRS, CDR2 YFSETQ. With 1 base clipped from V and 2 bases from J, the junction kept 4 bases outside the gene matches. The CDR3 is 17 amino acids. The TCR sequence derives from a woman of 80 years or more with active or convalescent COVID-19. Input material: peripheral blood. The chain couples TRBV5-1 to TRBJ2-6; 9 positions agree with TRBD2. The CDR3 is CASSLRAGGPGANVLTF. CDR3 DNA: TGCGCCAGCAGCTTGCGGGCGGGAGGGCCTGGGGCCAACGTCCTGACTTTC.